Sequencing of this TCR beta chain was carried out in a study of T cell responses to AZD1222 COVID-19 vaccine. Study-level findings and limits: Spike-specific TCR breadth and depth both grew after two AZD1222 doses.

Profiling relied on immunoSEQ multiplex PCR, and the TCRdb table lists in-frame clones only, not all of them. The sample consists of 83,000 or so clones, 70% to 90% of them appearing once. Germline V gene lookup returns CDR1 SGHTA and CDR2 FQGNSA. V was trimmed by 6 bases and J by 0 bases, leaving 9 bases between them. The CDR3 consists of 14 residues. As regards this clone: As yet, its antigen is unknown.

The specimen comprised peripheral blood, sampled on day 0 of MenACWY control vaccination. This clonotype was obtained from an adult in good health. The J gene is TRBJ1-5, the V gene TRBV7-2, with D tentatively TRBD1 (5 bases). As DNA, the CDR3 is TGTGCCAGCAGGGCAGGGATTAGCAATCAGCCCCAGCATTTT. Amino acid sequence: CASRAGISNQPQHF.